The 32 T cell receptor beta chains below all came from one sample that was sequenced in a study of a mutant IDH1 vaccine in newly diagnosed glioma. The time point was: baseline, week 1 (first vaccination visit). Treatment defined: pre-vaccination baseline after standard-of-care therapy. The data were produced by immunoSEQ multiplex PCR, yet TCRdb's version contains in-frame clones alone and is incomplete. The sample lists more than 80,000 clones, roughly 85% seen once, with 6% to 9.5% in the top ten. The specimen comprised PBMCs, sampled from a glioma patient treated with radiotherapy, temozolomide or both. The receptors originated from a woman between 50 and 59 years old with glioma.

V usage is TRBV15 and J usage is TRBJ2-2; D may correspond to TRBD1 or TRBD2 (5 bases each). The CDR3 runs to 16 residues. Germline-derived CDR1 and CDR2 are LNHNV and YYDKDF (reference sequence). V was clipped by 4 bases and J by 4 bases, with 16 bases between them. The CDR3 DNA reads TGTGCCACCAGCATACCCGGAACAGGAGGCACCGGGGAGCTGTTTTTT. Protein product: CATSIPGTGGTGELFF.

The chain has TRBV11-3 and TRBJ1-1; no clear D gene. The CDR3 runs 11 residues. V lost 1 base to trimming and J lost 4 bases, with 1 base between them. CDR1 is SGHNT, CDR2 YENEEA, per germline. The CDR3 protein is CASSLATEAFF. CDR3 in DNA: TGTGCCAGCAGCTTAGCCACTGAAGCTTTCTTT.

CDR3 sequence: CASRGQGLNQPQHF. CDR3 sequence (DNA): TGTGCCAGTCGAGGACAGGGACTCAATCAGCCCCAGCATTTT. The V and J genes are TRBV19 and TRBJ1-5; 8 bases line up with TRBD1. Germline CDR1 and CDR2: LNHDA and SQIVND (reference sequence). With V trimmed by 8 bases and J by 3 bases, 6 bases remained unmatched. The CDR3 loop spans 14 amino acids. Supplemented by reference TRBV19 and TRBJ1-5, the full variable domain reads DGGITQSPKYLFRKEGQNVTLSCEQNLNHDAMYWYRQDPGQGLRLIYYSQIVNDFQKGDIAEGYSVSREKKESFPLTVTSAQKNPTAFYLCASRGQGLNQPQHFGDGTRLSIL.

J is TRBJ2-6 and V is TRBV28; D gene uncertain. The CDR3 consists of 17 residues. With 3 bases removed from V and 4 bases from J, the gap between germline ends came to 16 bases. Germline V lookup: CDR1 MDHEN, CDR2 SYDVKM. The CDR3 loop is CASSLSRWGSGANVLTF. Here the CDR3 DNA reads TGTGCCAGCAGTTTGTCCCGGTGGGGTTCGGGGGCCAACGTCCTGACTTTC.

The rearrangement links TRBV18 to TRBJ2-5; a weak D match, TRBD2 (5 bases). Deletions cut 3 bases from V and 3 bases from J, with 11 bases between. Germline V CDR1 and CDR2: KGHSH, LQKENI. The CDR3 runs to 14 residues. The CDR3 DNA follows: TGTGCCAGCTCACCGGGAGACCAAAAAGAGACCCAGTACTTC. Translated: CASSPGDQKETQYF.

The chain joins TRBV7-9 to TRBJ1-5; D is unclear. From germline, CDR1 is SEHNR and CDR2 FQNEAQ (reference sequence). Trimming left V 3 bases short and J 7 bases short, with 7 bases between. This CDR3 is 12 amino acids long. CDR3 sequence: CASSFVSQPQHF. The CDR3, as DNA: TGTGCCAGCAGCTTCGTGAGCCAGCCCCAGCATTTT.

The chain has TRBV7-2 and TRBJ1-6; a weak D match, TRBD1 (6 bases). Germline V gene data show CDR1 as SGHTA and CDR2 as FQGNSA. V lost 3 bases and J 10 bases, leaving 13 bases between the germline ends. The CDR3 extends over 14 amino acids. The CDR3 spells CASSLGGGVSPLHF. The CDR3 nucleotides are TGTGCCAGCAGCTTGGGAGGGGGAGTCTCACCCCTCCACTTT.

CDR3 nucleotides: TGTGCCAGCAGCGTAGGGGGCGATACGCAGTATTTT. Translating it yields CASSVGGDTQYF. The V gene is TRBV9, the J gene TRBJ2-3, with D tentatively TRBD1 (5 bases). This CDR3 is built from 12 residues. The germline V gene encodes CDR1 SGDLS and CDR2 YYNGEE. Trimming stripped 0 bases from V and 6 bases from J, with 5 bases between.

This clone was found once. This chain connects TRBV2 to TRBJ2-7; D perhaps matches TRBD1 (5 bases). V lost 7 bases to trimming and J lost 0 bases, with 10 bases between them. The germline V gene encodes CDR1 SNHLY and CDR2 FYNNEI. This CDR3 has 13 residues. CDR3 residues: CASIRGSSYEQYF. The CDR3 bases are TGTGCCAGCATTAGGGGTAGCTCCTACGAGCAGTACTTC.

Here the CDR3 DNA reads TGTGCCAGCAGGTCAGAACGAGAAGGACACTATAATTCACCCCTCCACTTT. Its protein is CASRSEREGHYNSPLHF. The chain carries TRBV2 and TRBJ1-6, with D possibly matching TRBD1 (5 bases). This CDR3 has 17 amino acids. Deletions cut 6 bases from V and 3 bases from J, with 18 bases between. Germline loops: CDR1 SNHLY, CDR2 FYNNEI.

The chain has TRBV9 and TRBJ2-3; 9 nucleotides match TRBD2. V dropped 0 bases and J dropped 2; count of bases not matched to a gene: 4. The germline V gene encodes CDR1 SGDLS and CDR2 YYNGEE. The CDR3 has 16 residues. The CDR3 sequence is CASSVASGAYTDTQYF. In DNA form, the CDR3 reads TGTGCCAGCAGCGTAGCTAGCGGGGCCTACACAGATACGCAGTATTTT.

V is TRBV5-1 and J is TRBJ2-7, with 12 positions matching TRBD2. Germline V gene sequence: CDR1 SGHRS, CDR2 YFSETQ. The J segment lost 5 bases and the V segment lost 4 bases, leaving 19 bases of the junction unmatched. This CDR3 contains 19 residues. CDR3 loop: CASSRSSGGAYKAVHEQYF. CDR3 in DNA: TGCGCCAGCAGCAGGTCTAGCGGGGGGGCCTATAAAGCTGTGCACGAGCAGTACTTC.

The V call is TRBV6-6, the J call TRBJ1-4, with TRBD1 matching over 7 bases. This CDR3 is 15 amino acids long. Unmatched junction bases numbered 11, after V lost 8 bases and J lost 5 bases. Germline assignment: CDR1 MNHNY and CDR2 SVGAGI (reference sequence). CDR3 in DNA: TGTGCCAGCTTCACCAGGGGGGGGCTAAATGAAAAACTGTTTTTT. This encodes CASFTRGGLNEKLFF.

This sequence joins TRBV29-1 and TRBJ2-7; no definite D call. The CDR3 covers 13 residues. Germline CDR1 reads SQVTM; CDR2 reads ANQGSEA. Between the trimmed V and J ends, which lost 5 bases and 1 base, there was a span of 12 bases. CDR3 region: CSVIPAGSYEQYF. In nucleotides, the CDR3 is TGCAGCGTTATCCCGGCCGGGTCCTACGAGCAGTACTTC.

This clone was counted a few times. The rearrangement links TRBV18 to TRBJ1-1; D remains unclear. Trimming stripped 5 bases from V and 0 bases from J, with 7 bases between. The germline V gene encodes CDR1 KGHSH and CDR2 LQKENI. This CDR3 has 13 amino acids. The CDR3 sequence: CASSVTVNTEAFF. The CDR3 DNA reads as TGTGCCAGCTCAGTTACAGTGAACACTGAAGCTTTCTTT.

CDR3 loop: CASSLVPATDTQYF. CDR3 sequence (DNA): TGTGCCAGCAGCTTGGTGCCAGCCACAGATACGCAGTATTTT. This chain joins TRBV5-6 and TRBJ2-3; unclear D gene. This CDR3 has 14 amino acids. Germline V gene data show CDR1 as SGHDT and CDR2 as YYEEEE. The V gene lost 0 bases and the J gene lost 2 bases, with 7 bases spanning the gap.

The V gene is TRBV19, the J gene TRBJ1-5; 10 bases match TRBD1. With V trimmed by 9 bases and J by 5 bases, 4 bases remained unmatched. The length of the CDR3 is 13 residues. Germline values: CDR1 LNHDA, CDR2 SQIVND (reference sequence). The CDR3 spells CASRTGGDQPQHF. The DNA of the CDR3 is TGTGCCAGCCGGACAGGGGGTGATCAGCCCCAGCATTTT.

V and J are TRBV5-1 and TRBJ1-1, with a weak D call TRBD1 (5 bases). Trimming took 6 bases from V and 8 from J, leaving 20 bases between them. Per the germline V gene, CDR1 is SGHRS and CDR2 is YFSETQ. The CDR3 has 14 residues. The CDR3: CASIREGSRVEAFF. CDR3 DNA: TGCGCCAGCATACGAGAGGGGTCTAGGGTGGAAGCTTTCTTT.

This chain connects TRBV29-1 to TRBJ1-2; TRBD1 matches at 7 bases. This CDR3 is 15 amino acids long. CDR1 and CDR2 (germline): SQVTM, ANQGSEA. V lost 3 bases, J lost 5 bases, and 12 bases stayed unmatched. CDR3 in DNA: TGCAGCGTTGATGTCCAGGAGACAGGGAGTTATGGCTACACCTTC. Residues: CSVDVQETGSYGYTF.

The chain combines TRBV14 with TRBJ1-1, with 9 positions matching TRBD1. The ends lost 2 bases at V and 4 bases at J; junction bases unmatched: 8. The CDR3 contains 16 residues. Germline CDR1 reads SGHDN; CDR2 reads FVKESK. The CDR3 DNA is TGTGCCAGCAGCCAATTGACAGGGGGAAGGATCACTGAAGCTTTCTTT. It is translated as CASSQLTGGRITEAFF.

The chain carries TRBV9 and TRBJ1-1; TRBD1 agrees at 8 bases. The CDR3 contains 15 residues. V trimming: 4 bases; J trimming: 5 bases; junction bases outside the gene matches: 10. Germline lookup yields CDR1 SGDLS and CDR2 YYNGEE. The CDR3 is CASSPDGQGGTEAFF. The CDR3 bases are TGTGCCAGCAGCCCCGACGGACAGGGAGGGACTGAAGCTTTCTTT.

This chain connects TRBV6-1 to TRBJ1-4; no firm D call. Germline values: CDR1 MNHNS, CDR2 SASEGT. Trimming removed 7 bases at V and 4 bases at J, with 10 bases between. This CDR3 comprises 13 residues. CDR3 sequence: CASNDYLNEKLFF. The CDR3 coding sequence is TGTGCCAGCAACGATTATCTTAATGAAAAACTGTTTTTT.

V and J are TRBV5-1 and TRBJ2-4, with a weak D call TRBD1 (6 bases). The length of the CDR3 is 16 residues. In germline, CDR1 is SGHRS, CDR2 YFSETQ. Trimming took off 5 bases at V and 3 bases at J, with 18 bases between the two ends. CDR3 in DNA: TGCGCCAGCAGAGGGACACCCGGACCTCACAAAAACATTCAGTACTTC. Its protein is CASRGTPGPHKNIQYF. The whole variable domain, remainder taken from reference TRBV5-1 and TRBJ2-4, is KAGVTQTPRYLIKTRGQQVTLSCSPISGHRSVSWYQQTPGQGLQFLFEYFSETQRNKGNFPGRFSGRQFSNSRSEMNVSTLELGDSALYLCASRGTPGPHKNIQYFGAGTRLSVL.

This chain connects TRBV29-1 to TRBJ1-3; D unclear. V shed 4 bases and J shed 4 bases, with 5 bases lying between them. The germline CDR1 and CDR2 sequences are SQVTM and ANQGSEA. The CDR3 runs 11 residues. The CDR3 sequence is CSVVSGNTIYF. The CDR3 region has the DNA TGCAGCGTTGTATCAGGAAACACCATATATTTT.

The V call is TRBV18, the J call TRBJ1-1, with TRBD1 matching 8 bases. This CDR3 has 14 residues. V shed 4 bases and J 1 base; nucleotides not matched to a gene: 2. CDR1 KGHSH and CDR2 LQKENI come from the germline V gene. The chain's CDR3 is CASSLGQGNTEAFF. In DNA form, the CDR3 reads TGTGCCAGCTCACTCGGACAGGGGAACACTGAAGCTTTCTTT.

V usage is TRBV2 and J usage is TRBJ1-5; 9 bases match TRBD1. V shed 8 bases, J shed 2 bases, and the junction held 7 bases outside the gene matches. Germline CDR1 and CDR2: SNHLY and FYNNEI. CDR3 length equals 15 residues. The CDR3 here is CASRLGQGGNQPQHF. DNA of the CDR3: TGTGCCAGCCGCCTGGGACAGGGCGGCAATCAGCCCCAGCATTTT.

The chain employs TRBV15 and TRBJ2-7, with 10 bases fitting TRBD1. Germline CDR1 reads LNHNV; CDR2 reads YYDKDF (reference sequence). V lost 7 bases, J lost 7 bases, and 13 bases stayed unmatched. The CDR3 is 15 residues long. CDR3 in DNA: TGTGCCACCAACCCCCGGGACAGGGGCTCCGAGGAGCAGTACTTC. Translated: CATNPRDRGSEEQYF.

The chain has TRBV7-2 and TRBJ1-4; maybe TRBD1 (6 bases). This CDR3 contains 15 residues. V was pared by 3 bases and J by 6 bases, with 14 bases between. Germline V gene sequence: CDR1 SGHTA, CDR2 FQGNSA. CDR3 loop: CASSFGGRPDEKLFF. CDR3 in DNA: TGTGCCAGCAGCTTCGGGGGCAGGCCTGATGAAAAACTGTTTTTT.

The rearrangement links TRBV6-5 to TRBJ2-3; D remains ambiguous. This CDR3 region has 14 residues. Germline V gene lookup returns CDR1 MNHEY and CDR2 SVGAGI. V lost 2 bases, J lost 4 bases, and 10 bases lay in between. CDR3 nucleotides: TGTGCCAGCAGTTACCAGACCCCCTCAGATACGCAGTATTTT. Protein: CASSYQTPSDTQYF.

V and J are TRBV6-6 and TRBJ1-1; D gene ambiguous. CDR3 size: 13 residues. CDR1 is MNHNY, CDR2 SVGAGI, per germline (reference sequence). The V gene lost 4 bases and the J gene lost 1 base, with 7 bases spanning the gap. CDR3 region: CASSSTGNTEAFF. The DNA for the CDR3 is TGTGCCAGCAGTTCGACGGGGAACACTGAAGCTTTCTTT.

The chain links TRBV2 to TRBJ1-4; weak D call: TRBD1 (6 bases). The CDR3 has 14 residues. V lost 2 bases to trimming and J lost 7 bases, with 11 bases between them. Germline values: CDR1 SNHLY, CDR2 FYNNEI. CDR3 in DNA: TGTGCCAGCAGTGAACAGGGGCTGGGTGAAAAACTGTTTTTT. Protein sequence: CASSEQGLGEKLFF.

V usage is TRBV6-1 and J usage is TRBJ1-1; tentative D call: TRBD1 (5 bases). Looked up from germline, CDR1 is MNHNS and CDR2 is SASEGT. Between the trimmed V and J ends, which lost 2 bases and 6 bases, there was a span of 13 bases. This CDR3 has 14 residues. CDR3 nucleotides: TGTGCCAGCAGTGAATCGGCTCGGGGCTCTGAAGCTTTCTTT. This gives the protein CASSESARGSEAFF.